One and the same sample provided the 32 T cell receptor beta chains below, sequenced in a study of T cell responses to AZD1222 COVID-19 vaccine. Using immunoSEQ multiplex PCR, the repertoire was profiled, and TCRdb retains in-frame clones only, with some absent. The sample lists 140,000 to 150,000 clones, about 90% seen once, with around 7.6% in the top ten. The specimen comprised peripheral blood, sampled 28 days after the second dose of the MenACWY control vaccine. These receptors all come from an adult who received the MenACWY meningococcal vaccine as a control.

The rearrangement uses TRBV6-5 and TRBJ2-2; D may be TRBD1 or TRBD2 (6 bases each). The CDR3 loop spans 15 amino acids. V lost 4 bases, J lost 4 bases, and 13 bases lay in between. CDR1 and CDR2 from the germline V gene are MNHEY and SVGAGI. The CDR3 protein is CASSLGGLITGELFF. CDR3 coding DNA: TGTGCCAGCAGTTTAGGGGGGCTCATCACCGGGGAGCTGTTTTTT.

This chain connects TRBV28 to TRBJ1-1; no clear D. V lost 5 bases to trimming and J lost 6 bases, with 10 bases between them. Germline loops: CDR1 MDHEN, CDR2 SYDVKM. The CDR3 has 12 residues. In nucleotides, the CDR3 is TGTGCCAGCAGTGACCTCGTCCCTGAAGCTTTCTTT. Its translation: CASSDLVPEAFF. Together with reference TRBV28 and TRBJ1-1, the CDR3 gives the full variable domain: DVKVTQSSRYLVKRTGEKVFLECVQDMDHENMFWYRQDPGLGLRLIYFSYDVKMKEKGDIPEGYSVSREKKERFSLILESASTNQTSMYLCASSDLVPEAFFGQGTRLTVV.

This chain links TRBV24-1 with TRBJ2-2; D remains unclear. Germline CDR1 KGHDR, CDR2 SFDVKD. V was shortened by 7 bases and J by 4 bases, with 9 bases between the two germline ends. The CDR3 covers 13 residues. The CDR3 DNA reads as TGTGCCACCAGGGAGTCGGGCACCGGGGAGCTGTTTTTT. As protein: CATRESGTGELFF.

The chain has TRBV7-2 and TRBJ1-3; D unclear. Germline V gene lookup returns CDR1 SGHTA and CDR2 FQGNSA. This CDR3 is 15 amino acids long. V lost 4 bases, J lost 4 bases, and 14 bases lay in between. CDR3 DNA: TGTGCCAGCAGCTCATCCGGCGCAGCGGGAAACACCATATATTTT. Translating it yields CASSSSGAAGNTIYF. Combining the CDR3 with reference TRBV7-2 and TRBJ1-3 gives the whole variable domain GAGVSQSPSNKVTEKGKDVELRCDPISGHTALYWYRQSLGQGLEFLIYFQGNSAPDKSGLPSDRFSAERTGGSVSTLTIQRTQQEDSAVYLCASSSSGAAGNTIYFGEGSWLTVV.

This clone has just one count. V and J are TRBV28 and TRBJ2-5; 7 bases agree with TRBD1. With V trimmed by 3 bases and J by 1 base, 2 bases remained unmatched. This CDR3 region has 14 residues. From germline, CDR1 is MDHEN and CDR2 SYDVKM. CDR3 residues: CASSLDRIQETQYF. The CDR3 nucleotides are TGTGCCAGCAGTTTGGACAGGATCCAAGAGACCCAGTACTTC. Supplemented by reference TRBV28 and TRBJ2-5, the full variable domain reads DVKVTQSSRYLVKRTGEKVFLECVQDMDHENMFWYRQDPGLGLRLIYFSYDVKMKEKGDIPEGYSVSREKKERFSLILESASTNQTSMYLCASSLDRIQETQYFGPGTRLLVL.

In its sample, this clone was seen once. The V gene is TRBV11-2, the J gene TRBJ2-7; the match to TRBD1 covers 8 bases. Unmatched junction bases numbered 3, after V lost 2 bases and J lost 0 bases. The CDR3 consists of 15 residues. The germline CDR1 and CDR2 sequences are SGHAT and FQNNGV. CDR3 region: CASSLTGGYSYEQYF. In nucleotides, the CDR3 is TGTGCCAGCAGCTTAACAGGGGGGTACTCCTACGAGCAGTACTTC.

This sequence joins TRBV10-1 and TRBJ2-3; 9 bases are a match to TRBD2. Trimming cost V 3 bases and J 3 bases; bases outside gene matches: 4. Germline CDR1 WNHNN, CDR2 SYGVQD (reference sequence). This CDR3 is 15 amino acids long. The CDR3, as DNA: TGCGCCAGCAGTGAAGCTAGCGGGATAACAGATACGCAGTATTTT. Protein: CASSEASGITDTQYF.

This rearrangement joins TRBV5-4 to TRBJ2-2; D call uncertain. Germline V gene lookup returns CDR1 SGHNT and CDR2 YYREEE (reference sequence). The CDR3 totals 16 residues. Trimming cost V 2 bases and J 3 bases, with 14 bases left between them. The CDR3 region is CASSLARGSDTGELFF. CDR3 nucleotides: TGTGCCAGCAGCTTAGCTCGAGGTTCCGACACCGGGGAGCTGTTTTTT.

The V call is TRBV2, the J call TRBJ1-1; tentatively, D is TRBD1 (5 bases). The CDR3 consists of 16 residues. Germline V gene data show CDR1 as SNHLY and CDR2 as FYNNEI. The V gene lost 4 bases and the J gene lost 0 bases, with 15 bases spanning the gap. CDR3 loop: CASSVLAPGMNTEAFF. The CDR3, as DNA: TGTGCCAGCAGTGTTCTGGCCCCAGGGATGAACACTGAAGCTTTCTTT.

The J gene is TRBJ1-2, the V gene TRBV11-2, with 7 bases fitting TRBD1. CDR1 is SGHAT and CDR2 is FQNNGV in the germline V gene. V was clipped by 1 base and J by 2 bases; unmatched bases: 4. The CDR3 contains 15 residues. CDR3 nucleotides: TGTGCCAGCAGCTTAGCGTCGGGACAGAACTATGGCTACACCTTC. The encoded protein is CASSLASGQNYGYTF.

This chain links TRBV10-3 with TRBJ2-7, with D uncertain. Looked up from germline, CDR1 is ENHRY and CDR2 is SYGVKD. There are 13 residues in the CDR3. Trimming left V 4 bases short and J 3 bases short, with 10 bases between. The CDR3 protein is CAISGQLNYEQYF. CDR3 sequence (DNA): TGTGCCATCAGTGGGCAGCTAAACTACGAGCAGTACTTC.

This rearrangement joins TRBV19 to TRBJ2-3, with a possible D match to TRBD1 (6 bases). Trimming pared 7 bases from V and 0 bases from J, leaving 14 bases between. The germline gives CDR1 LNHDA, CDR2 SQIVND (reference sequence). The CDR3 is 15 residues long. The CDR3 DNA is TGTGCCAGTACCCAACAGGGTGCCAGCACAGATACGCAGTATTTT. Amino acids: CASTQQGASTDTQYF.

Here the CDR3 reads CASSYLVDVSSYNEQFF. Here the CDR3 DNA reads TGTGCCAGCAGTTACTTGGTGGATGTGAGCTCCTACAATGAGCAGTTCTTC. The chain links TRBV6-2 or TRBV6-3 to TRBJ2-1, with D unclear. Trimming took 1 base from V and 0 from J, leaving 13 bases between them. CDR3 size: 17 residues. CDR1 is MNHEY, CDR2 SVGEGT, per germline.

The sample holds many counts of this clone. The chain joins TRBV28 to TRBJ1-5; maybe TRBD1 (6 bases). Germline V gene sequence: CDR1 MDHEN, CDR2 SYDVKM. V lost 2 bases, J lost 0 bases, and 14 bases lay in between. The CDR3 consists of 17 residues. CDR3 protein: CASSLSGQTDSNQPQHF. CDR3 in DNA: TGTGCCAGCAGTTTAAGTGGACAGACCGATAGCAATCAGCCCCAGCATTTT.

CDR3 region: CSVARTEQETQYF. The CDR3 nucleotides are TGCAGCGTTGCCCGGACGGAACAAGAGACCCAGTACTTC. This rearrangement joins TRBV29-1 to TRBJ2-5; D is unresolved. V dropped 4 bases and J dropped 2 bases, with 11 bases sitting between them. The CDR3 length is 13 residues. Germline assignment: CDR1 SQVTM and CDR2 ANQGSEA.

The chain uses TRBV19 and TRBJ1-6; TRBD1 aligns across 7 bases. With V trimmed by 3 bases and J by 9 bases, 11 bases remained unmatched. Germline loops: CDR1 LNHDA, CDR2 SQIVND (reference sequence). This CDR3 has 16 residues. As DNA, the CDR3 is TGTGCCAGTAGTATTCCGACAGGGCCGGGGACTTCACCCCTCCACTTT. This gives the protein CASSIPTGPGTSPLHF.

This sequence joins TRBV6-2 or TRBV6-3 and TRBJ2-3, with D perhaps TRBD2 (6 bases). Trimming cost V 4 bases and J 4 bases, with 21 bases left between them. CDR1 and CDR2 from the germline V gene are MNHEY and SVGEGT. The CDR3 has 17 residues. The CDR3 DNA reads TGTGCCAGCAGTTCGGGGACTGTTCACCCGGGAGCAGATACGCAGTATTTT. It specifies CASSSGTVHPGADTQYF.

This clone was recorded once. The chain recombines TRBV24-1 with TRBJ1-3; D gene unclear. Germline CDR1 KGHDR, CDR2 SFDVKD. The CDR3 is made up of 14 amino acids. With 7 bases removed from V and 0 bases from J, the gap between germline ends came to 9 bases. CDR3 sequence reads: CATSPGYSGNTIYF. In DNA form, the CDR3 reads TGTGCCACCAGCCCGGGATACTCTGGAAACACCATATATTTT.

Details on this clone: A junction boundary mismatches the germline segment, possibly from a read error. The chain couples TRBV2 to TRBJ1-4; D is unclear. The CDR3 is 15 residues long. Germline V gene sequence: CDR1 SNHLY, CDR2 FYNNEI. DNA of the CDR3: TGTGCCAGCACCGAAAGTGTGGCAGCACTAATGAAAACGGCTTTT. Its translation is CASTESVAALMKTAF.

The rearrangement links TRBV29-1 to TRBJ2-3; 12 bases fit TRBD2. The CDR3 is 17 amino acids. Germline loops: CDR1 SQVTM, CDR2 ANQGSEA. V gave up 6 bases and J gave up 3 bases; unmatched junction bases: 13. The CDR3: CSVEHRLAGVRTDTQYF. The CDR3 DNA sequence: TGCAGCGTGGAACATCGACTAGCGGGAGTTCGTACAGATACGCAGTATTTT.

This chain joins TRBV7-3 and TRBJ2-3, with a tentative D call TRBD2 (5 bases). Trimming removed 5 bases at V and 5 bases at J, with 14 bases between. Germline values: CDR1 SGHTA, CDR2 FQGTGA. The CDR3 totals 14 residues. CDR3 in amino acids: CASSLGEGVDTQYF. The CDR3 DNA reads as TGTGCCAGCAGCCTCGGTGAGGGTGTAGATACGCAGTATTTT.

This clone occurred once. The chain recombines TRBV18 with TRBJ2-7; D may match TRBD1 or TRBD2 (6 bases each). Germline V gene sequence: CDR1 KGHSH, CDR2 LQKENI. The V gene lost 3 bases and the J gene lost 6 bases, with 18 bases spanning the gap. The CDR3 extends over 15 amino acids. CDR3 protein: CASSPSQGLAPEQYF. In nucleotides, the CDR3 is TGTGCCAGCTCACCGTCACAGGGACTGGCGCCCGAGCAGTACTTC.

The V call is TRBV19, the J call TRBJ2-1, with a tentative D call TRBD2 (6 bases). CDR1 is LNHDA, CDR2 SQIVND, per germline (reference sequence). The CDR3 contains 16 residues. V was pared by 6 bases and J by 3 bases, with 18 bases between. CDR3 DNA sequence: TGTGCCAGTAGAAACCCGTGGAAGGGAGGCTACAATGAGCAGTTCTTC. As protein: CASRNPWKGGYNEQFF.

J is TRBJ1-2 and V is TRBV20-1; the D is unclear. Trimming left V 0 bases short and J 10 bases short, with 6 bases between. The germline V gene encodes CDR1 DFQATT and CDR2 SNEGSKA (reference sequence). The CDR3 covers 10 residues. The CDR3 DNA sequence: TGCAGTGCTAGAGATGGAACCTACACCTTC. This encodes CSARDGTYTF.

This sequence joins TRBV7-9 and TRBJ2-7, with D uncertain. Trimming cost V 4 bases and J 6 bases, with 7 bases left between them. The CDR3 length is 11 residues. The germline V gene has CDR1 SEHNR and CDR2 FQNEAQ (reference sequence). As DNA, the CDR3 is TGTGCCAGCAGCTCCCAGAGCGAGCAGTACTTC. Amino acids: CASSSQSEQYF.

This rearrangement joins TRBV30 to TRBJ2-5, with 8 positions matching TRBD1. Looked up from germline, CDR1 is GTSNPN and CDR2 is SVGIG (reference sequence). This CDR3 contains 16 residues. V shed 2 bases, J shed 4 bases, and the junction held 12 bases outside the gene matches. The CDR3 loop is CAWSPSPDRVLETQYF. DNA of the CDR3: TGTGCCTGGAGTCCATCACCGGACAGGGTCTTAGAGACCCAGTACTTC.

The rearrangement uses TRBV11-3 and TRBJ2-1, with 9 bases identical to TRBD2. CDR3 length: 12 amino acids. V shed 5 bases and J 14 bases; nucleotides not matched to a gene: 7. Looked up from germline, CDR1 is SGHNT and CDR2 is YENEEA. CDR3 amino acids: CASSRGGTSKFF. The CDR3 DNA follows: TGTGCCAGCAGCCGGGGGGGGACTAGCAAGTTCTTC.

The chain combines TRBV9 with TRBJ2-5, with 9 bases that match TRBD2. Losses at the gene ends were 0 bases for V and 5 bases for J; bases not matched to a gene: 8. In germline, CDR1 is SGDLS, CDR2 YYNGEE. The CDR3 consists of 16 residues. CDR3 amino acids: CASSVGVAGEGETQYF. CDR3 sequence (DNA): TGTGCCAGCAGCGTAGGTGTAGCGGGAGAGGGGGAGACCCAGTACTTC. Full variable domain (outside the CDR3, taken from reference TRBV9 and TRBJ2-5): DSGVTQTPKHLITATGQRVTLRCSPRSGDLSVYWYQQSLDQGLQFLIQYYNGEERAKGNILERFSAQQFPDLHSELNLSSLELGDSALYFCASSVGVAGEGETQYFGPGTRLLVL.

This chain connects TRBV5-1 to TRBJ2-3; 15 positions agree with TRBD2. The germline V gene encodes CDR1 SGHRS and CDR2 YFSETQ. This CDR3 contains 18 residues. The ends lost 2 bases at V and 0 bases at J; junction bases unmatched: 4. The CDR3 loop is CASSFGTSGGRSTDTQYF. In DNA form, the CDR3 reads TGCGCCAGCAGCTTTGGGACTAGCGGGGGGCGGAGCACAGATACGCAGTATTTT. Using reference TRBV5-1 and TRBJ2-3 for the parts outside the CDR3, the full variable domain is KAGVTQTPRYLIKTRGQQVTLSCSPISGHRSVSWYQQTPGQGLQFLFEYFSETQRNKGNFPGRFSGRQFSNSRSEMNVSTLELGDSALYLCASSFGTSGGRSTDTQYFGPGTRLTVL.

The genes are TRBV9 and TRBJ1-1; 12 positions agree with TRBD1. Germline loops: CDR1 SGDLS, CDR2 YYNGEE. After removal of 3 bases from V and 5 bases from J, the junction contained 2 bases not matched to a gene. This CDR3 is built from 14 residues. DNA of the CDR3: TGTGCCAGCAGCGCGGGACAGGGGGCGACTGAAGCTTTCTTT. It encodes CASSAGQGATEAFF.

The rearrangement uses TRBV5-4 and TRBJ2-2, with D hard to call. Germline V CDR1 and CDR2: SGHNT, YYREEE (reference sequence). The CDR3 has 14 amino acids. Trimming left V 0 bases short and J 3 bases short, with 6 bases between. CDR3 amino acids: CASSLEADTGELFF. CDR3 coding DNA: TGTGCCAGCAGCTTGGAGGCAGACACCGGGGAGCTGTTTTTT.

The gene calls are TRBV28 and TRBJ1-4; D possibly corresponds to TRBD1 (5 bases). The CDR3 runs to 11 residues. Trimming took off 3 bases at V and 12 bases at J, with 8 bases between the two ends. The germline V gene has CDR1 MDHEN and CDR2 SYDVKM. CDR3 region: CASSLMGELFF. The CDR3 DNA follows: TGTGCCAGCAGTTTGATGGGGGAACTGTTTTTT.